The sequence of this TCR beta chain was determined in a study of blood T cell repertoires in COVID-19. Profiling relied on immunoSEQ multiplex PCR, and the TCRdb table lists in-frame clones only, not all of them. The sample has hundreds of thousands of clones, about 90% seen once. CDR3 size: 15 residues. V lost 4 bases to trimming and J lost 8 bases; unmatched junction nucleotides: 11. Germline CDR1 and CDR2: MDHEN and SYDVKM. Sequencing used PBMCs or T cells enriched from blood (not recorded which). The origin of this receptor is a man between 40 and 49 years old in a cohort exposed to, infected with or recovered from COVID-19 (not recorded which). The chain combines TRBV28 with TRBJ1-2; TRBD1 aligns across 9 bases. CDR3 protein: CASSSPGTGKGGYTF. Written as DNA, the CDR3 is TGTGCCAGCAGTTCGCCCGGGACAGGGAAAGGGGGCTACACCTTC.